Listed below are T cell receptor beta chains from one sample, sequenced in a study of OX40 agonist ivuxolimab in advanced cancers. Assay: immunoSEQ multiplex PCR; the TCRdb copy retains only in-frame clones and omits some. The repertoire holds over 60,000 clones, with more than 70% as singletons. Specimen: CD4+ or CD8+ T cells sorted from blood, collected in a trial of the OX40 agonist ivuxolimab. The receptors originated from an adult with an advanced solid tumor such as melanoma, head and neck, liver or kidney cancer. CDR3s include the opening cysteine and the closing phenylalanine or tryptophan. Each record gives: J gene, clone size, D gene, V gene, CDR3 DNA, CDR3 protein. D genes are given only for firm matches. The size field is filled for only some rows; it gives once, few, many or a size class.

TRBJ1-2 - TRBD1 TRBV7-2 TGTGCCAGCAGCTTAGGACAGGGGACTAACTATGGCTACACCTTC CASSLGQGTNYGYTF
TRBJ1-6 few TRBD1 TRBV19 TGTGCCAGTAGTATTAGAGGGGGCGGTTCACCCCTCCACTTT CASSIRGGGSPLHF
TRBJ2-6 - - TRBV2 TGTGCCAGCAGTGAAGCGGGGGGCCCTGGGGCCAACGTCCTGACTTTC CASSEAGGPGANVLTF
TRBJ2-7 - - TRBV6-6 TGTGCCAGCAGTTACTCGACCAGACGCGAGCAGTACTTC CASSYSTRREQYF
TRBJ2-3 - TRBD2 TRBV18 TGTGCCAGCTCACCAGCTAGCGGGAGCACAGATACGCAGTATTTT CASSPASGSTDTQYF
TRBJ1-1 - - TRBV28 TGTGCCAGCAGTTTTGGCCGAAGCACTGAAGCTTTCTTT CASSFGRSTEAFF
TRBJ1-1 - - TRBV29-1 TGCAGCGGGCTCGGGACCGGGGGCACTGAAGCTTTCTTT CSGLGTGGTEAFF
TRBJ1-5 - - TRBV4-3 TGCGCCAGCAGCCAAGACGTTGTAAGAATATATAGCAATCAGCCCCAGCATTTT CASSQDVVRIYSNQPQHF
TRBJ1-3 - - TRBV4-3 TGCGCCAGCAGCCAAGACAACAGGGTAGGAAACACCATATATTTT CASSQDNRVGNTIYF
TRBJ2-4 - - TRBV28 TGTGCCAGCAGTTTCGAGAGGCTAGCCAAAAACATTCAGTACTTC CASSFERLAKNIQYF
TRBJ2-5 - - TRBV11-3 TGTGCCCCCTATCTAGGCGAGACCCAGTACTTC CAPYLGETQYF
TRBJ1-3 few - TRBV6-5 TGTGCCAGCAGGCGCGACGGGAGCTCTGGAAACACCATATATTTT CASRRDGSSGNTIYF
TRBJ1-6 - - TRBV7-2 TGTGCCAGCAGCTTAGGGCAGGAGTATTCACCCCTCCACTTT CASSLGQEYSPLHF
TRBJ1-2 - - TRBV11-3 TGTGCCAGCAGCCTACGACCGTATGGCTACACCTTC CASSLRPYGYTF
TRBJ2-5 - - TRBV5-1 TGCGCCAGCAGCCTGGGGGCGGGTCCTTGGGGCCAAGAGACCCAGTACTTC CASSLGAGPWGQETQYF
TRBJ2-1 - TRBD2 TRBV29-1 TGCAGCGTCCCCGGGCGGGGGGACTACAATGAGCAGTTCTTC CSVPGRGDYNEQFF
TRBJ1-4 - - TRBV6-1 TGTGCCAGCAGTGAAGAATCGAGGAGATCCAACGAAAAACTGTTTTTT CASSEESRRSNEKLFF
TRBJ2-3 - TRBD2 TRBV5-5 TGTGCCAGCAGCTTTGTGTCACTAGCGGGGGGCCGCACAGATACGCAGTATTTT CASSFVSLAGGRTDTQYF
TRBJ2-1 - TRBD1 TRBV29-1 TGCAGCGTTCTCGGGACAGGGTGGTACAATGAGCAGTTCTTC CSVLGTGWYNEQFF
TRBJ2-4 - - TRBV27 TGTGCCAGCAGAACAGTAGCCAAAAACATTCAGTACTTC CASRTVAKNIQYF
TRBJ1-5 - TRBD1 TRBV2 TGTGCCAGCAGTGCTTTAAGGACAGGGGGCATCAGCAATCAGCCCCAGCATTTT CASSALRTGGISNQPQHF
TRBJ2-5 - - TRBV9 TGTGCCAGCAGCGTAGAACCGTGGGCGACAGGAGAAGAGACCCAGTACTTC CASSVEPWATGEETQYF
TRBJ2-3 once TRBD2 TRBV4-1 TGCGCCAGCAGCCAGAGCTCTAGCGGGAGTAGGGCAGATACGCAGTATTTT CASSQSSSGSRADTQYF
TRBJ2-2 few - TRBV19 TGTGCCAGTAGCGTAGAAGCTCGGGCCGGGGAGCTGTTTTTT CASSVEARAGELFF
TRBJ1-1 - - TRBV6-5 TGTGCCAGCAGGGAGAACACTGAAGCTTTCTTT CASRENTEAFF
TRBJ1-6 few - TRBV4-1 TGCGCCAGCAGCCAAGAAGCGGCTGATGGCTACTATAATTCACCCCTCCACTTT CASSQEAADGYYNSPLHF
TRBJ1-2 medium-sized - TRBV4-2 TGTGCCAGCTTCCAACGGACCCCTGCTACCTATGGCTACACCTTC CASFQRTPATYGYTF
TRBJ1-1 few - TRBV5-4 TGTGCCAGCACCATGGGGAACAGGGCTCTCCAGGGGACTGAAGCTTTCTTT CASTMGNRALQGTEAFF
TRBJ2-7 - - TRBV6-5 TGTGCCAGCGGCCGGGGTTTCTACGAGCAGTACTTC CASGRGFYEQYF
TRBJ2-1 - - TRBV19 TGTGCCAGTAGTGACCAGTTGCCTTACAATGAGCAGTTCTTC CASSDQLPYNEQFF
TRBJ2-2 - - TRBV7-3 TGTGCCAGCAGCCCAAGGGGGGGAGCGAACACCGGGGAGCTGTTTTTT CASSPRGGANTGELFF
TRBJ2-5 few - TRBV19 TGTGCCAGTAGTATAGAATCGGGGCGGGAGACCCAGTACTTC CASSIESGRETQYF
TRBJ1-2 - - TRBV5-1 TGCGCCAGCAGCCGGGACGCTGCTAACTATGGCTACACCTTC CASSRDAANYGYTF
TRBJ2-7 - TRBD2 TRBV20-1 TGCAGTTCGCGGGAGGCCCACGAGCAGTACTTC CSSREAHEQYF
TRBJ1-1 - TRBD1 TRBV6-1 TGTGCCAGCAGTGGAACAGGGGCTGCTCTGAACACTGAAGCTTTCTTT CASSGTGAALNTEAFF
TRBJ2-7 - - TRBV10-3 TGTGCCATCAGTGATATAGTGGAAGAGCAGTACTTC CAISDIVEEQYF
TRBJ1-2 - TRBD1 TRBV27 TGTGCCAGCAGTTTCTTTGGGACAGGGGACTATGGCTACACCTTC CASSFFGTGDYGYTF
TRBJ1-1 - TRBD1 TRBV14 TGTGCCGGCAGCCAAGATTGGGGACAGATGAACACTGAAGCTTTCTTT CAGSQDWGQMNTEAFF
TRBJ2-6 few - TRBV7-9 TGTGCCAGTTGGACACTAGATTCTGGGGCCAACGTCCTGACTTTC CASWTLDSGANVLTF
TRBJ1-3 - - TRBV4-1 TGCGCCAGCAGCCTCCAGGGATCGGGGCCTGGAAACACCATATATTTT CASSLQGSGPGNTIYF
TRBJ1-1 - - TRBV5-1 TGCGCCAGCAGCTTGGCCCGGCAAACAAAGGGCACTGAAGCTTTCTTT CASSLARQTKGTEAFF
TRBJ2-2 - TRBD2 TRBV7-2 TGTGCCAGCAGGGCGACTAGCGGGAGCGCTGGGGAGCTGTTTTTT CASRATSGSAGELFF
TRBJ2-3 - - TRBV4-3 TGCGCCAGCAGCCAAGCCGGGGCTGGCACAGATACGCAGTATTTT CASSQAGAGTDTQYF
TRBJ1-3 - - TRBV7-6 TGTGCCAGCAGCTTAGGAGCAACATCCGGAAACACCATATATTTT CASSLGATSGNTIYF
TRBJ1-5 - TRBD1 TRBV19 TGTGCCAGTATGGTTAGGGGACAGGGGGCTAGTCAGCCCCAGCATTTT CASMVRGQGASQPQHF
TRBJ1-1 - - TRBV6-4 TGTGCCAGCAGGACTAACAGGGACACTGAAGCTTTCTTT CASRTNRDTEAFF
TRBJ1-5 - - TRBV7-8 TGTGCCAGCAGCTTAGATGGAACGGAGCCCCAGCATTTT CASSLDGTEPQHF
TRBJ2-1 - - TRBV9 TGTGCCAGCAGCGTAGCTCACAGCTCCTACAATGAGCAGTTCTTC CASSVAHSSYNEQFF
TRBJ1-4 - - TRBV5-5 TGTGCCAGCAGCCCGAACCGACCCCCGGATTATGAAAAACTGTTTTTT CASSPNRPPDYEKLFF